One sample yielded the 13 T cell receptor beta chains listed below, sequenced in a study of blood T cell repertoires in COVID-19. Sequencing used immunoSEQ multiplex PCR; TCRdb keeps in-frame clones, though not all of them. Here the sample spans about 64,000 clones, 88% being singletons. Sequencing was performed on PBMCs or T cells enriched from blood (not recorded which). The source is a woman aged 40 to 55 who had recovered from COVID-19.

V is TRBV2 and J is TRBJ1-2, with D possibly being TRBD1 (5 bases). V was clipped by 2 bases and J by 7 bases, with 17 bases between them. This CDR3 region has 15 residues. The germline CDR1 and CDR2 sequences are SNHLY and FYNNEI. CDR3 bases: TGTGCCAGCAGTGAACCCAGGGCTGGTATCGGTGGCTACACCTTC. Amino acids: CASSEPRAGIGGYTF.

The chain has TRBV5-1 and TRBJ1-1, with D possibly TRBD1 on 6 matching bases. Germline CDR1 SGHRS, CDR2 YFSETQ. The CDR3 length is 15 residues. V was cut by 1 base and J by 5 bases, with 15 bases left in between. The CDR3 DNA reads as TGCGCCAGCAGCTTGTCAAAGAGTCAGGGGACTGAAGCTTTCTTT. Amino acids: CASSLSKSQGTEAFF.

V and J are TRBV5-1 and TRBJ2-3; 8 bases match TRBD1. CDR3 length equals 16 residues. Germline assignment: CDR1 SGHRS and CDR2 YFSETQ. J gave up 4 bases and V 4 bases, and 11 bases lay outside the gene matches. The CDR3 protein is CASSPTGTGTADTQYF. CDR3 nucleotide sequence: TGCGCCAGCAGCCCCACAGGGACAGGTACTGCAGATACGCAGTATTTT.

The chain recombines TRBV4-1 with TRBJ2-2; D unresolved. The CDR3 is made up of 14 amino acids. Between the trimmed V and J ends, which lost 2 bases and 3 bases, there was a span of 7 bases. The germline CDR1 and CDR2 sequences are MGHRA and YSYEKL. CDR3 amino acids: CASSQQQYTGELFF. For the CDR3, the DNA is TGCGCCAGCAGCCAACAACAGTACACCGGGGAGCTGTTTTTT.

This chain joins TRBV6-5 and TRBJ2-7, with a tentative D call TRBD2 (6 bases). Germline V gene sequence: CDR1 MNHEY, CDR2 SVGAGI. The V and J ends lost 6 bases and 2 bases respectively, with 11 bases between them. The CDR3 has 13 residues. This chain's CDR3 is CASRRGRTYEQYF. For the CDR3, the DNA is TGTGCCAGCAGACGGGGGAGGACCTACGAGCAGTACTTC.

The chain couples TRBV6-5 to TRBJ2-5; D is uncertain. In germline, CDR1 is MNHEY, CDR2 SVGAGI. The CDR3 covers 15 residues. Trimming took 0 bases from V and 1 from J, leaving 9 bases between them. For the CDR3, the DNA is TGTGCCAGCAGTTACTCGGGCGCGCTCCAAGAGACCCAGTACTTC. The encoded protein is CASSYSGALQETQYF.

This chain joins TRBV4-2 and TRBJ2-5; 7 positions match TRBD2. In germline, CDR1 is LGHNA, CDR2 YNFKEQ. CDR3 size: 18 residues. V trimming: 2 bases; J trimming: 3 bases; junction bases outside the gene matches: 15. The CDR3 loop reads CASSQRARGSGIEETQYF. CDR3 sequence (DNA): TGTGCCAGCAGCCAAAGGGCTCGAGGGAGCGGGATTGAAGAGACCCAGTACTTC.

The chain combines TRBV7-6 with TRBJ1-6; D gene ambiguous. V was pared by 4 bases and J by 6 bases, with 16 bases between. This CDR3 spans 16 amino acids. CDR1 is SGHVS, CDR2 FNYEAQ, per germline. DNA for the CDR3: TGTGCCAGCAGCTATGGGAGTGGGCCCCTTAATTCACCCCTCCACTTT. Protein sequence: CASSYGSGPLNSPLHF.

This clone has a single count. V and J are TRBV11-3 and TRBJ1-4, with D possibly matching TRBD1 (5 bases). The V end was cut by 5 bases, the J end by 8 bases, with 12 bases between. Looked up from germline, CDR1 is SGHNT and CDR2 is YENEEA. The CDR3 loop spans 13 amino acids. CDR3 bases: TGTGCCAGCAGCGGAGCCGGGGGAGAAAAACTGTTTTTT. It codes for CASSGAGGEKLFF.

The rearrangement links TRBV4-1 to TRBJ2-7; D perhaps matches TRBD1 (5 bases). The CDR3 runs 15 residues. Germline-derived CDR1 and CDR2 are MGHRA and YSYEKL. V was shortened by 4 bases and J by 0 bases, with 13 bases between the two germline ends. DNA of the CDR3: TGCGCCAGCAGCCCCCCAGGGCATACCTCCTACGAGCAGTACTTC. It codes for CASSPPGHTSYEQYF.

This chain links TRBV7-9 with TRBJ2-7; 9 positions agree with TRBD1. Trimming removed 1 base from V and 5 bases from J; junction bases left unmatched: 6. The CDR3 totals 15 residues. Germline-derived CDR1 and CDR2 are SEHNR and FQNEAQ (reference sequence). DNA of the CDR3: TGTGCCAGCAGCTTAGTCGGGACAGGGTTCCACGAGCAGTACTTC. This codes for CASSLVGTGFHEQYF.

This clone appeared a few times. V and J are TRBV12-5 and TRBJ2-1; D ambiguous. The CDR3 runs to 14 residues. V was pared by 5 bases and J by 5 bases, with 13 bases between. Germline CDR1 is LGHNT and CDR2 is FRNRAP. The CDR3 spells CASGALINNNEQFF. The CDR3 DNA reads as TGTGCTAGTGGTGCCCTTATAAACAACAATGAGCAGTTCTTC.

The chain carries TRBV13 and TRBJ1-4; D gene unclear. The V and J ends lost 3 bases and 2 bases respectively, with 7 bases between them. The CDR3 extends over 14 amino acids. Germline V lookup: CDR1 PRHDT, CDR2 FYEKMQ (reference sequence). DNA of the CDR3: TGTGCCAGCAGCTTGGCCGGGACTAATGAAAAACTGTTTTTT. Protein product: CASSLAGTNEKLFF.